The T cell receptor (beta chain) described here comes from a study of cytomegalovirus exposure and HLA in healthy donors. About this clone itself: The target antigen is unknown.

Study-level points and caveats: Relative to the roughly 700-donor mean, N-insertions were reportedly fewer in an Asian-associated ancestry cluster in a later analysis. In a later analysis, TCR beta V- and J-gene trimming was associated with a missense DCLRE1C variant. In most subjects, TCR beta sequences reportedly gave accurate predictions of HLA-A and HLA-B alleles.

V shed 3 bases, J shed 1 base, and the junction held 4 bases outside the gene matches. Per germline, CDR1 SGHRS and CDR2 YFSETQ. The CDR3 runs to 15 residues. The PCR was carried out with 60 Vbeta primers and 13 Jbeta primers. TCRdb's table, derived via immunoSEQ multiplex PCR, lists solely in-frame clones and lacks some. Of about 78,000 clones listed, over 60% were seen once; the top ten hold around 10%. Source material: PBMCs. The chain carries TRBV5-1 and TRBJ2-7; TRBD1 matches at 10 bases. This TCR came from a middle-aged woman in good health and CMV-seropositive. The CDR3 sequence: CASSSGTGESYEQYF. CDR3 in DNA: TGCGCCAGCAGCTCCGGGACAGGGGAGTCCTACGAGCAGTACTTC.